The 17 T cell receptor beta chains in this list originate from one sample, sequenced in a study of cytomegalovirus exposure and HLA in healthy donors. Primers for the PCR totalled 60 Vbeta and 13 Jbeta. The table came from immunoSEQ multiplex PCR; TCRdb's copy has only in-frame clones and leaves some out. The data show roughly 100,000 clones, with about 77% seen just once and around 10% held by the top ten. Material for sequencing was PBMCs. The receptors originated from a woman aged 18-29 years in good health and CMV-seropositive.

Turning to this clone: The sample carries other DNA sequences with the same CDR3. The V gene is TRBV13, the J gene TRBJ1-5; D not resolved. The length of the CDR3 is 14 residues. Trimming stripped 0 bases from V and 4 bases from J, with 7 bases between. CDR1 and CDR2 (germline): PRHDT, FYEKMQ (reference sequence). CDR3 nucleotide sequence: TGTGCCAGCAGCTTAGGGGGGAGTAATCAGCCCCAGCATTTT. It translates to CASSLGGSNQPQHF.

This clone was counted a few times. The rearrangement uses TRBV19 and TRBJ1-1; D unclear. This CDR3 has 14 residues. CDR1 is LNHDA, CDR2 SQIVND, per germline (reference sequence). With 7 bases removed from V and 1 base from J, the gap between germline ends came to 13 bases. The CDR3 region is CASNQRTGNTEAFF. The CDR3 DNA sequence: TGTGCCAGTAACCAACGAACGGGGAACACTGAAGCTTTCTTT.

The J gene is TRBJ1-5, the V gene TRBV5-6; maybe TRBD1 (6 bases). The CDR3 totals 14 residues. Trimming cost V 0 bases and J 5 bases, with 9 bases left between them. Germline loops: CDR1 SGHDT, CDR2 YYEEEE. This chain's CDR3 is CASSLVGGDQPQHF. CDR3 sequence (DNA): TGTGCCAGCAGCTTGGTTGGGGGCGATCAGCCCCAGCATTTT.

The DNA for the CDR3 is TGTGCCAGTAGTGTCACTCGGACAGGGGGAGGGCAGCCCCAGCATTTT. The encoded protein is CASSVTRTGGGQPQHF. The V gene is TRBV19, the J gene TRBJ1-5, with 10 bases that match TRBD1. Looked up from germline, CDR1 is LNHDA and CDR2 is SQIVND (reference sequence). CDR3 size: 16 residues. Losses at the gene ends were 5 bases for V and 7 bases for J; bases not matched to a gene: 11.

The CDR3 bases are TGTGCCAGCAGCTTAGTGCGTCTAGCGGGGATCTACGAGCAGTACTTC. The encoded protein is CASSLVRLAGIYEQYF. The rearrangement uses TRBV7-9 and TRBJ2-7; 9 bases are a match to TRBD2. J gave up 3 bases and V 1 base, and 7 bases lay outside the gene matches. The CDR3 is made up of 16 amino acids. Germline CDR1 SEHNR, CDR2 FQNEAQ (reference sequence).

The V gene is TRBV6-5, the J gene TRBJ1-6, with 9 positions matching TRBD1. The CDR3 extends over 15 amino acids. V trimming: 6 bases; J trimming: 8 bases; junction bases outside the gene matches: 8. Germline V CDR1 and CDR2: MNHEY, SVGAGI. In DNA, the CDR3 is TGTGCCAGCAGACTATATGGGACAGGGCATTCACCCCTCCACTTT. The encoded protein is CASRLYGTGHSPLHF.

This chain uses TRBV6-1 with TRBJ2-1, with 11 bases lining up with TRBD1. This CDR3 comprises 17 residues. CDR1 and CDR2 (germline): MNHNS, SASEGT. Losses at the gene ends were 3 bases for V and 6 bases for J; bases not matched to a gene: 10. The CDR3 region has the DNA TGTGCCAGCAGTGACCCCTGGGGGGACAGGGGGAGCAATGAGCAGTTCTTC. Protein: CASSDPWGDRGSNEQFF.

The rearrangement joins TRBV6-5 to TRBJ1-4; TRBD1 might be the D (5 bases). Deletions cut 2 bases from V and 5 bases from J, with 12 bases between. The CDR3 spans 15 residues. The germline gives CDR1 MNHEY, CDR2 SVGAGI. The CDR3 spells CASSYGGTGNEKLFF. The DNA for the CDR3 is TGTGCCAGCAGTTACGGGGGGACGGGAAATGAAAAACTGTTTTTT.

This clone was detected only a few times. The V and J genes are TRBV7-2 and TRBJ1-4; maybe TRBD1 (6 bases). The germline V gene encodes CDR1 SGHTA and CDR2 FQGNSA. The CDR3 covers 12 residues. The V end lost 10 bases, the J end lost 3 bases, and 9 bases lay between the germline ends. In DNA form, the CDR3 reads TGTGCCACGACAGGTTCTAATGAAAAACTGTTTTTT. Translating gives CATTGSNEKLFF.

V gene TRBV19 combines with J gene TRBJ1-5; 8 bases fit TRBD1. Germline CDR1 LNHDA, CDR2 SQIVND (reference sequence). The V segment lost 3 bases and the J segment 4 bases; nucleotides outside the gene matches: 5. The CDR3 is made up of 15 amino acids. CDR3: CASSILTGANQPQHF. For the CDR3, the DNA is TGTGCCAGTAGTATCCTGACAGGGGCTAATCAGCCCCAGCATTTT.

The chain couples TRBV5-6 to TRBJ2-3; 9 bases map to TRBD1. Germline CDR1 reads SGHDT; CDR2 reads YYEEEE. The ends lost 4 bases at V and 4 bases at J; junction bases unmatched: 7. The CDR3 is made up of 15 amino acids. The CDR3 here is CASSPGTGRADTQYF. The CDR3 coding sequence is TGTGCCAGCAGCCCAGGGACAGGGCGGGCAGATACGCAGTATTTT.

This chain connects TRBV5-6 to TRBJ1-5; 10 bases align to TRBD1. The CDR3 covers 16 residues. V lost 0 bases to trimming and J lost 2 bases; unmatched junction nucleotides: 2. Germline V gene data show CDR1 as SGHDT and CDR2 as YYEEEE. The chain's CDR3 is CASSLGDRGGNQPQHF. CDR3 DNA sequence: TGTGCCAGCAGCTTGGGGGACAGGGGTGGCAATCAGCCCCAGCATTTT.

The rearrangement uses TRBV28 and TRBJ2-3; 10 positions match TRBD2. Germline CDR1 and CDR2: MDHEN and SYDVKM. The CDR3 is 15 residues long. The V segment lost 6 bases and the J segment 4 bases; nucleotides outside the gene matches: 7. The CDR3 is CASSLAGDQADTQYF. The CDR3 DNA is TGTGCCAGCAGCCTAGCGGGAGATCAGGCAGATACGCAGTATTTT.

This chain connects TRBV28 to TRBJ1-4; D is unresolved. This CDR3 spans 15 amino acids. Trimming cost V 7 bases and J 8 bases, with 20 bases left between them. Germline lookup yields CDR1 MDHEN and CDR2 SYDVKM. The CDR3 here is CASIPGDRGGEKLFF. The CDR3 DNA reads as TGTGCCAGCATCCCTGGAGATCGGGGTGGAGAAAAACTGTTTTTT.

The CDR3 here is CASSQRGRVATYEQYF. CDR3 DNA: TGTGCCAGCAGCCAGAGAGGGCGGGTGGCGACCTACGAGCAGTACTTC. The gene calls are TRBV7-8 and TRBJ2-7; perhaps TRBD2 as D (5 bases). Trimming removed 5 bases at V and 2 bases at J, with 19 bases between. This CDR3 contains 16 residues. Germline assignment: CDR1 SGHVS and CDR2 FQNEAQ.

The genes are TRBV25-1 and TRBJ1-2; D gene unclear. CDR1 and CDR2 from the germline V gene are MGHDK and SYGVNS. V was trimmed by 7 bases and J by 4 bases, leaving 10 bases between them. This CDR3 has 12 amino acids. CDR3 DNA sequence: TGTGCCAGCAACCGAAACAGCTATGGCTACACCTTC. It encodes CASNRNSYGYTF.

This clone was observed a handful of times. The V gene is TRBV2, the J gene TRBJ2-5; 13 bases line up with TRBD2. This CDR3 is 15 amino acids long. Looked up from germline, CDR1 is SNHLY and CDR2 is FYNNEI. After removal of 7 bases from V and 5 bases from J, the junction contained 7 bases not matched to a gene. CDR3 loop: CASIRLAGGGETQYF. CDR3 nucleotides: TGTGCCAGCATCCGACTAGCGGGAGGCGGGGAGACCCAGTACTTC.